Each of the 8 T cell receptor beta chains below was sequenced from the same sample in a study of cytomegalovirus exposure and HLA in healthy donors. Generated by immunoSEQ multiplex PCR, the TCRdb table keeps only in-frame clones and is missing some. The data hold under 250,000 clones, with approximately 90% observed a single time. Specimen: PBMCs. All receptors derive from a man between 18 and 35 years old in good health and CMV-seronegative.

The chain recombines TRBV7-2 with TRBJ2-2, with 7 bases aligning to TRBD1. The CDR3 contains 15 residues. Germline V gives CDR1 SGHTA, CDR2 FQGNSA. V shed 5 bases, J shed 2 bases, and the junction held 5 bases outside the gene matches. This CDR3 is CASSNRQGNTGELFF. The DNA for the CDR3 is TGTGCCAGCAGCAATCGACAGGGTAACACCGGGGAGCTGTTTTTT.

This clone was recorded only once. V gene TRBV4-3 combines with J gene TRBJ2-7; TRBD1 matches at 8 bases. Looked up from germline, CDR1 is LGHNA and CDR2 is YSLEER. This CDR3 is 15 amino acids long. V lost 2 bases and J lost 3; bases outside the gene matches: 6. CDR3 loop: CASSQLPGQDYEQYF. CDR3 DNA: TGCGCCAGCAGCCAACTTCCGGGACAGGACTACGAGCAGTACTTC.

This rearrangement joins TRBV9 to TRBJ2-7; D remains ambiguous. The CDR3 sequence is 11 residues long. V was pared by 1 base and J by 6 bases, with 5 bases between. Germline V gene sequence: CDR1 SGDLS, CDR2 YYNGEE. CDR3 DNA sequence: TGTGCCAGCAGCGTATCTATCGAGCAGTACTTC. Translating it yields CASSVSIEQYF.

CDR3 in DNA: TGTGCCACCAGCATAGGGGTCCCTGGGGCCAACGTCCTGACTTTC. This sequence encodes CATSIGVPGANVLTF. V usage is TRBV15 and J usage is TRBJ2-6, with a tentative D call TRBD1 (5 bases). CDR1 is LNHNV, CDR2 YYDKDF, per germline (reference sequence). V was trimmed by 4 bases and J by 2 bases, leaving 9 bases between them. The CDR3 has 15 amino acids.

The rearrangement joins TRBV29-1 to TRBJ2-1; 8 bases are a match to TRBD2. Germline values: CDR1 SQVTM, CDR2 ANQGSEA. The trim removed 7 bases at V and 2 bases at J, leaving 7 bases unmatched. The length of the CDR3 is 14 residues. CDR3 in amino acids: CSGEAGVPYNEQFF. The CDR3 DNA follows: TGCAGCGGGGAAGCGGGAGTCCCCTACAATGAGCAGTTCTTC.

This clone appeared a single time. The chain carries TRBV13 and TRBJ2-1, with 8 positions matching TRBD1. J gave up 7 bases and V 3 bases, and 17 bases lay outside the gene matches. Per the germline V gene, CDR1 is PRHDT and CDR2 is FYEKMQ (reference sequence). This CDR3 contains 18 residues. The CDR3 reads CASSLSKARDRRRNEQFF. CDR3 nucleotide sequence: TGTGCCAGCAGCTTGAGTAAGGCCCGGGACAGGCGGAGGAATGAGCAGTTCTTC.

Regarding this clone: This CDR3 is also generated by other DNA sequences in the sample. This chain links TRBV2 with TRBJ2-7, with 7 bases fitting TRBD1. V lost 7 bases to trimming and J lost 4 bases; unmatched junction nucleotides: 4. Germline loops: CDR1 SNHLY, CDR2 FYNNEI. CDR3 length: 12 residues. DNA for the CDR3: TGTGCCAGCAACAGGGGAAGTTACGAGCAGTACTTC. As protein: CASNRGSYEQYF.

The chain employs TRBV27 and TRBJ2-1; 9 nucleotides line up with TRBD2. From germline, CDR1 is MNHEY and CDR2 SMNVEV (reference sequence). With V trimmed by 4 bases and J by 9 bases, 10 bases remained unmatched. The CDR3 length is 15 residues. CDR3 bases: TGTGCCAGCAGTTGGCTAGCGGGAAAGCTAGGTGAGCAGTTCTTC. It is translated as CASSWLAGKLGEQFF.